This record looks at one T cell receptor beta chain sequence and its context. The sample's time point: newly diagnosed, previously untreated cHL patient sample. The study purified CD4+ T cells from thawed PBMCs using magnetic negative selection. V lost 0 bases to trimming and J lost 7 bases, with 6 bases between them. The CDR3 runs to 12 residues. Germline V gives CDR1 SGHVS, CDR2 FQNEAQ. Assay: immunoSEQ multiplex PCR; the TCRdb copy retains only in-frame clones and omits some. The sample has under 40,000 clones; about nine tenths are singletons. The sample belongs to a study of PD-1 blockade in classical Hodgkin lymphoma.

Sequenced sample: CD4+ T cells from blood. This TCR came from a human donor with classical Hodgkin lymphoma. The rearrangement uses TRBV7-8 and TRBJ1-1; unclear D gene. In DNA form, the CDR3 reads TGTGCCAGCAGCTTAGCCGGTGGTGAAGCTTTCTTT. Translating gives CASSLAGGEAFF.